The TCR beta chain under discussion was sequenced for a study of blood T cell repertoires in COVID-19 (dated by TCRdb to about 2020). Context from the whole study: The collaborator samples originated in the United States, Italy and Spain and spanned the acute and convalescent phases of COVID-19. The material from the prospective study consisted of cDNA or gDNA derived from T cells, B-cell-depleted T cells, or PBMCs. The dataset comprised deeply sampled blood TCRbeta repertoires from subjects exposed to, actively infected with, or recovered from COVID-19. The repertoires were made available in a free public database intended to serve as a resource for research on the immune response to SARS-CoV-2. The samples were drawn from the first 160 participants of the ongoing ImmuneRACE study and from 950 to 1,500 subjects provided by 6 global collaborators. The sample metadata nearly always contained a de-identified subject ID, COVID-19 status, age in years and sex. Where available, HLA class I and class II types were obtained from metadata supplied by the sample provider rather than from assay-based typing. On the study overall, not on this receptor specifically: The quantity of clinical and demographic metadata differed by source and by participant and was supplied without curation.

TCRbeta CDR3 regions were amplified from genomic DNA by means of the immunoSEQ Assay, a bias-controlled multiplex PCR. Per the source publication's procedure: The number of nucleated cells in each sample was estimated from the amplification of reference gene primers within the assay. To quantify the absolute abundance of each unique TCRbeta CDR3 rearrangement, sequence reads were collapsed and filtered. For each sample, productive Simpson clonality was calculated as the square root of Simpson's diversity index over productive rearrangements. As stored in TCRdb, this immuneACCESS dataset retains in-frame rearrangements with V and J assigned. A fraction of the clones does not appear; measured against another copy, unresolved V genes explain less than half of the discrepancy, and the remainder lacks a known reason. The DNA gave D and trimming, while V, J and clone size come from that table. For this sample there are about 19,000 clones; about 90% appear just once. The ten largest make up roughly 3.1% of the sample.

Notes on this clone: The antigen it binds to is not known. No qualities accompany the bases; no much larger clone lies one base away.

At the junction V is shortened by 0 bases and J by 4 bases; bases outside the gene matches: 2. The germline V gene yields ENHRY for CDR1 and SYGVKD for CDR2. Its CDR3 holds 14 amino acids, cysteine through phenylalanine. The sequence is cut down to CDR3 DNA, 42 bases in frame from base 1. The collaborating institutions used their own protocols to collect whole blood in K2EDTA tubes. For TCRbeta analysis, collaborators shipped samples as frozen whole blood, isolated PBMCs, or DNA extracted from either of those sample types. Rearrangement joined TRBV10-3 to TRBJ2-5; TRBD1 lines up with 7 middle nucleotides. This TCR was sampled from a human donor in a cohort sampled during active COVID-19. The sequenced material came from peripheral blood. The bases read TGTGCCATCAGTGAGTCCGACAGGGCAGAGACCCAGTACTTC. This encodes CAISESDRAETQYF.